The 9 T cell receptor beta chains below all came from one sample that was sequenced in a study of cytomegalovirus exposure and HLA in healthy donors. Researchers ran the PCR with 60 Vbeta and 13 Jbeta primers. The data were produced by immunoSEQ multiplex PCR, yet TCRdb's version contains in-frame clones alone and is incomplete. The table shows more than 80,000 clones, with 60% to 80% occurring only once. The source material was PBMCs. The source of these receptors is a female donor in good health and CMV-seronegative.

CDR3 region: CASSSRAGGSYNEQFF. CDR3 in DNA: TGTGCCAGCAGCTCCCGGGCAGGGGGATCCTACAATGAGCAGTTCTTC. The chain combines TRBV5-4 with TRBJ2-1, with 7 nucleotides matching TRBD1. J was trimmed by 1 base and V by 3 bases; bases with no gene match: 7. Looked up from germline, CDR1 is SGHNT and CDR2 is YYREEE (reference sequence). This CDR3 region has 16 residues.

With regard to this clone: The junction shows a germline mismatch at one end, possibly a read error. The chain recombines TRBV5-1 with TRBJ1-1; perhaps TRBD1 as D (5 bases). The CDR3 is 14 amino acids. The germline V gene has CDR1 SGHRS and CDR2 YFSETQ. CDR3 in DNA: TGCGCCGGCAGCTCGTCTGGGGGGGGAACTGAAGCTTTCTTT. Translated, it gives CAGSSSGGGTEAFF. Drawing the rest from reference TRBV5-1 and TRBJ1-1, the complete variable domain is KAGVTQTPRYLIKTRGQQVTLSCSPISGHRSVSWYQQTPGQGLQFLFEYFSETQRNKGNFPGRFSGRQFSNSRSEMNVSTLELGDSALYLCAGSSSGGGTEAFFGQGTRLTVV.

This chain links TRBV27 with TRBJ1-1; D remains ambiguous. V gave up 3 bases and J gave up 7 bases, with 12 bases separating them. This CDR3 spans 13 amino acids. Germline values: CDR1 MNHEY, CDR2 SMNVEV (reference sequence). The CDR3, as DNA: TGTGCCAGCAGTTTTGAGAAGGACTATGAAGCTTTCTTT. Its translation is CASSFEKDYEAFF.

The chain couples TRBV5-6 to TRBJ2-5, with TRBD1 identical over 11 bases. The J segment lost 5 bases and the V segment lost 4 bases, leaving 10 bases of the junction unmatched. CDR1 SGHDT and CDR2 YYEEEE come from the germline V gene. The CDR3 runs to 16 residues. CDR3 amino acids: CASSQTRTGGVETQYF. The CDR3 coding sequence is TGTGCCAGCAGCCAAACTCGGACAGGGGGCGTGGAGACCCAGTACTTC.

This clone has a handful of counts. This chain uses TRBV10-1 with TRBJ2-2, with TRBD1 matching 11 bases. The CDR3 loop spans 16 amino acids. Per the germline V gene, CDR1 is WNHNN and CDR2 is SYGVQD (reference sequence). V lost 10 bases and J lost 5; bases outside the gene matches: 12. CDR3 DNA: TGCGCCACCTCTGTGGCCGGGACAGGGGGTACCGGGGAGCTGTTTTTT. Translation gives CATSVAGTGGTGELFF.

The chain links TRBV11-3 to TRBJ2-5; D is uncertain. With 4 bases removed from V and 5 bases from J, the gap between germline ends came to 5 bases. Germline V CDR1 and CDR2: SGHNT, YENEEA. The CDR3 totals 11 residues. The CDR3 sequence: CASSWLETQYF. CDR3 bases: TGTGCCAGCAGCTGGCTGGAGACCCAGTACTTC.

The chain recombines TRBV6-5 with TRBJ2-7, with TRBD1 matching over 8 bases. V lost 6 bases and J lost 2; bases outside the gene matches: 9. CDR1 and CDR2 (germline): MNHEY, SVGAGI. This CDR3 has 15 residues. The DNA for the CDR3 is TGTGCCAGCAGACACGACAGGGGCCCTACCTACGAGCAGTACTTC. Amino acids: CASRHDRGPTYEQYF.

The chain employs TRBV2 and TRBJ2-6; 7 bases align to TRBD2. This CDR3 is built from 15 residues. Trimming cost V 8 bases and J 2 bases; bases outside gene matches: 6. Germline V CDR1 and CDR2: SNHLY, FYNNEI. The CDR3 reads CASESGVPGANVLTF. The CDR3 DNA is TGTGCCAGCGAAAGCGGGGTCCCTGGGGCCAACGTCCTGACTTTC.

This chain uses TRBV30 with TRBJ1-5, with TRBD1 matching over 10 bases. The germline V gene encodes CDR1 GTSNPN and CDR2 SVGIG (reference sequence). The ends lost 3 bases at V and 3 bases at J; junction bases unmatched: 8. The CDR3 is made up of 16 amino acids. The CDR3 loop is CAWSPGTGDINQPQHF. Here the CDR3 DNA reads TGTGCCTGGAGCCCGGGGACAGGGGACATCAATCAGCCCCAGCATTTT.